This TCR beta chain was identified during a study of blood T cell repertoires in COVID-19 (dated by TCRdb to 2020 to 2021). As for the study more broadly: Samples covering the acute and convalescent phases of COVID-19 were provided by collaborators in the United States, Italy and Spain. The prospective study material was composed of cDNA or gDNA derived from T cells, B-cell-depleted T cells, or PBMCs. Deeply sampled blood TCRbeta repertoires from subjects exposed to, actively infected with, or recovered from COVID-19 were included in the dataset. A freely available public database, intended as a resource for researchers studying the immune response to SARS-CoV-2, is where the repertoires were released. The samples were drawn from the first 160 participants of the ongoing ImmuneRACE study and from over 950 subjects provided by 6 global collaborators. Nearly every sample came with metadata listing a de-identified subject ID, COVID-19 status, age in years and sex. Where HLA class I and class II types were available, the types were taken from metadata supplied by the sample provider, not from assay-based typing.

The study at large found these results: The quantity of clinical and demographic metadata differed by source and by participant and was supplied without curation.

TCRbeta CDR3 regions were amplified from genomic DNA by means of the immunoSEQ Assay, a bias-controlled multiplex PCR. As for the original processing: The number of nucleated cells in each sample was estimated from the amplification of reference gene primers within the assay. To quantify the absolute abundance of each unique TCRbeta CDR3 rearrangement, sequence reads were collapsed and filtered. For each sample, productive Simpson clonality was calculated as the square root of Simpson's diversity index across productive rearrangements. Entries here come from immuneACCESS through TCRdb and include only in-frame sequences with V and J called. Some clones fail to appear in such tables; in the studies checked, an unresolved V gene covers under half of the shortfall, and the cause of the remainder is unknown. That table supplies the V and J calls and clone size; D and trimming were determined from the DNA. The sample has over 250,000 clones on record, 85% of them singletons. 13% of the sample is in the top ten clones.

The germline V gene specifies SNHLY as CDR1 and FYNNEI as CDR2. Between the V and J ends, shortened by 4 bases and 4 bases respectively, the junction contains 12 bases. The CDR3 has 14 amino acids, counting the end cysteine and phenylalanine. The DNA shown is the 42-base CDR3, in frame from base 1. The collaborating institutions used their own protocols to collect whole blood in K2EDTA tubes. Collaborator samples were shipped for TCRbeta analysis as frozen whole blood, isolated PBMCs, or DNA extracted from either sample type. Comment on this clone: Its antigen has not been determined. Base qualities are not recorded, but no much larger clone differs from it by a single base.

This TCR derives from a human donor in a cohort sampled during active COVID-19. Sequencing input: peripheral blood. The rearranged segments are TRBV2 and TRBJ2-3, and perhaps TRBD2 as D gene, on 6 matching bases. CDR3 loop: CASSVMGGADTQYF. Here is the DNA: TGTGCCAGCAGTGTTATGGGAGGTGCAGATACGCAGTATTTT.